The 5 T cell receptor beta chains given below trace back to one sample, sequenced in a study of control samples from healthy donors and cancer patients. Only in-frame clones appear in the TCRdb table, and some are missing; sequencing was by immunoSEQ multiplex PCR. The sample contains about 120,000 clones, 90% of which appear only once. What was sequenced was blood. The receptor set was obtained from a man in his forties in good health.

The chain couples TRBV27 to TRBJ2-7; TRBD2 matches 7 bases. Germline V lookup: CDR1 MNHEY, CDR2 SMNVEV (reference sequence). The J segment lost 1 base and the V segment lost 6 bases, leaving 9 bases of the junction unmatched. The CDR3 runs to 15 residues. In DNA form, the CDR3 reads TGTGCCAGCAGCCCCGGACTAGTTTCGTCCTACGAGCAGTACTTC. Translating it yields CASSPGLVSSYEQYF.

This chain connects TRBV19 to TRBJ2-5, with D perhaps being TRBD1 or TRBD2 (5 bases each). V lost 3 bases and J lost 0, with 14 bases in between. From germline, CDR1 is LNHDA and CDR2 SQIVND (reference sequence). The CDR3 runs to 16 residues. CDR3 residues: CASSMSFGGDQETQYF. CDR3 sequence (DNA): TGTGCCAGTAGTATGTCCTTTGGGGGAGACCAAGAGACCCAGTACTTC.

This chain joins TRBV3-1 (or the pseudogene TRBV3-2) and TRBJ1-6, with TRBD1 matching over 10 bases. CDR1 LGHDT and CDR2 YNNKEL come from the germline V gene (reference sequence). V shed 4 bases and J 8 bases; nucleotides not matched to a gene: 5. This CDR3 comprises 15 residues. CDR3 in amino acids: CASSRQTGGDSPLHF. In DNA form, the CDR3 reads TGTGCCAGCAGCCGGCAGACAGGGGGCGATTCACCCCTCCACTTT.

The chain has TRBV12-3 or TRBV12-4 and TRBJ2-7, with a tentative D call TRBD2 (6 bases). V was cut by 6 bases and J by 1 base, with 10 bases left in between. The CDR3 is 13 amino acids. CDR3 sequence: CASRGSGSYEQYF. The CDR3 region has the DNA TGTGCCAGCAGAGGTAGCGGTTCCTACGAGCAGTACTTC.

J is TRBJ2-7 and V is TRBV10-3; no clear D. Germline CDR1 is ENHRY and CDR2 is SYGVKD. The CDR3 loop spans 13 amino acids. V was clipped by 4 bases and J by 4 bases, with 11 bases between them. CDR3 amino acids: CAISGQVTYEQYF. The CDR3 DNA sequence: TGTGCCATCAGTGGCCAGGTCACTTACGAGCAGTACTTC.